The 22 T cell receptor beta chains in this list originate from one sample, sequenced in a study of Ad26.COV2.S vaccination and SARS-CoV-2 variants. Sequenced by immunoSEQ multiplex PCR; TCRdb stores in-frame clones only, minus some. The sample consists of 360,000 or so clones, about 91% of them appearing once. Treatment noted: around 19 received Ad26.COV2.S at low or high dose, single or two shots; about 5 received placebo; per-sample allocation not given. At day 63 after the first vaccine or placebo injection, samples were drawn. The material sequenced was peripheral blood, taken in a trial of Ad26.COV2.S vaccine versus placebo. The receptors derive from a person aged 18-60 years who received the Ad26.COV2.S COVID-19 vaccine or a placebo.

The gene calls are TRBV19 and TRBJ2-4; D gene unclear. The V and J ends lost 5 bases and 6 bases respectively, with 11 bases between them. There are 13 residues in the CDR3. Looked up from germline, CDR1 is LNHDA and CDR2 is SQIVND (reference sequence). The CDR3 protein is CASSSRSLNIQYF. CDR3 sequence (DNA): TGTGCCAGTAGTTCGAGGAGCCTAAACATTCAGTACTTC.

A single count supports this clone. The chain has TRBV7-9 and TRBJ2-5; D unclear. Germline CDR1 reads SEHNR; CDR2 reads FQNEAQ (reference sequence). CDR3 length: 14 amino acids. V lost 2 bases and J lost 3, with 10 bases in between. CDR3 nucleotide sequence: TGTGCCAGCAGCTTAACCCCGGCAGAAGAGACCCAGTACTTC. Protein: CASSLTPAEETQYF.

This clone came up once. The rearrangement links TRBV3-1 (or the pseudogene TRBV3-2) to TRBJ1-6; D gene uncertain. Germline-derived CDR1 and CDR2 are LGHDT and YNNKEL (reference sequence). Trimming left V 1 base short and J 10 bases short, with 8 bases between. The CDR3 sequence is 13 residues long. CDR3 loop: CASSQAFFSPLHF. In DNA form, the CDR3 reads TGTGCCAGCAGCCAAGCTTTCTTCTCACCCCTCCACTTT.

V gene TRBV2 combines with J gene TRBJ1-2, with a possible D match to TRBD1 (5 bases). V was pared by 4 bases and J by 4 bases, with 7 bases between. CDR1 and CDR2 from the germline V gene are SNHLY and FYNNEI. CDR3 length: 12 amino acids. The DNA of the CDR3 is TGTGCCAGCAGTGCCAGGGCCTATGGCTACACCTTC. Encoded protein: CASSARAYGYTF.

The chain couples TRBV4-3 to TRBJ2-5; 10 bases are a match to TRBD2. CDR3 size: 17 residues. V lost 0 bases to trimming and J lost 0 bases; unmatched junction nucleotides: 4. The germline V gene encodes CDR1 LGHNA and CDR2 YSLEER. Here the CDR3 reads CASSQDASGSHQETQYF. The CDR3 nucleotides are TGCGCCAGCAGCCAAGATGCTAGCGGGAGCCACCAAGAGACCCAGTACTTC.

The CDR3 sequence: CASSRSTPSYNEQFF. CDR3 nucleotides: TGCGCCAGCAGCAGGAGCACCCCTTCCTACAATGAGCAGTTCTTC. V usage is TRBV5-1 and J usage is TRBJ2-1; D unclear. Germline loops: CDR1 SGHRS, CDR2 YFSETQ. Trimming removed 4 bases from V and 1 base from J, with 12 bases in between. The CDR3 has 15 amino acids.

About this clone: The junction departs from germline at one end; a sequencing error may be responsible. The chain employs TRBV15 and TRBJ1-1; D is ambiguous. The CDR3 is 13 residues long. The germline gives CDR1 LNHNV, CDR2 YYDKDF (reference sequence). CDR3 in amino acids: CATSGDAGTEAFF. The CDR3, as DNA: TGTGCCACCAGCGGAGATGCCGGCACTGAAGCTTTCTTT.

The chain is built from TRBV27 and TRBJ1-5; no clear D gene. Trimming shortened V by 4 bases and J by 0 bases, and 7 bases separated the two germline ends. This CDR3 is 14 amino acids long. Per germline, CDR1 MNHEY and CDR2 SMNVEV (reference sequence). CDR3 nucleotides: TGTGCCAGCAGTTCTTTCCATAGCAATCAGCCCCAGCATTTT. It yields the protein CASSSFHSNQPQHF.

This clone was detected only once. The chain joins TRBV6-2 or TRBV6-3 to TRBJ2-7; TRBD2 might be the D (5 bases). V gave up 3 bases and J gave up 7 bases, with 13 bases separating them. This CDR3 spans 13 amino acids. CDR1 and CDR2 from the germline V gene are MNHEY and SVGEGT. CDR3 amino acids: CASSYGLRREQYF. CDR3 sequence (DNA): TGTGCCAGCAGTTATGGACTCCGCCGGGAGCAGTACTTC.

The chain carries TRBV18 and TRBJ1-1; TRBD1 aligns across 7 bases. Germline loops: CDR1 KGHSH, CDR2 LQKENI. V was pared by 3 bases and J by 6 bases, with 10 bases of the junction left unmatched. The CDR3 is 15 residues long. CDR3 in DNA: TGTGCCAGCTCACCTCCGACAGGGAGCAACCCTGAAGCTTTCTTT. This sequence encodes CASSPPTGSNPEAFF.

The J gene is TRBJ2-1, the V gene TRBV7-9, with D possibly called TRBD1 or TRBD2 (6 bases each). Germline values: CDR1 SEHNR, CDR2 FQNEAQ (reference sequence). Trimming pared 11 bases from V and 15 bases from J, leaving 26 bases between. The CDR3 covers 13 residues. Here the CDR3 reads CARPSPGAGFWFF. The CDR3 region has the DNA TGTGCCCGGCCAAGTCCGGGGGCGGGGTTTTGGTTCTTC.

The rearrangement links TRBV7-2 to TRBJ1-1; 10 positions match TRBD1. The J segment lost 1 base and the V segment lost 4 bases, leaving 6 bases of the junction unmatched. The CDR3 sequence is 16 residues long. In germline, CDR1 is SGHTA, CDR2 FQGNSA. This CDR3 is CASSSVGQGRNTEAFF. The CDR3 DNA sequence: TGTGCCAGCAGCTCCGTGGGACAGGGGAGGAACACTGAAGCTTTCTTT.

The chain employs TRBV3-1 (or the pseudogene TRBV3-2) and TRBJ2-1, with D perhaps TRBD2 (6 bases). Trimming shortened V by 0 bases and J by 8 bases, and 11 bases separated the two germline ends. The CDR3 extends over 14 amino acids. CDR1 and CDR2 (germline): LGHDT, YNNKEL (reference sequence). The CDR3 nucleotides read TGTGCCAGCAGCCAAGATCCTGGGAGGCATGAGCAGTTCTTC. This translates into CASSQDPGRHEQFF.

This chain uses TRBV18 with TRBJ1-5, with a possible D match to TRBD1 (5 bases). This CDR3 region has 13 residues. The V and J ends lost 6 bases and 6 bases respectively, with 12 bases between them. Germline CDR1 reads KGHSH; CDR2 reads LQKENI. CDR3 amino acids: CASSLGQFQPQHF. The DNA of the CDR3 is TGTGCCAGCTCCCTTGGACAATTTCAGCCCCAGCATTTT.

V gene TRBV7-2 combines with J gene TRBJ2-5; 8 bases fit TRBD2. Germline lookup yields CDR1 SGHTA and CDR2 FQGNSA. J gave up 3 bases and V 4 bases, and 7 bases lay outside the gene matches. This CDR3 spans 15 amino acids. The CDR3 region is CASSSSGLVEETQYF. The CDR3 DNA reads TGTGCCAGCAGCTCCTCGGGACTAGTAGAAGAGACCCAGTACTTC.

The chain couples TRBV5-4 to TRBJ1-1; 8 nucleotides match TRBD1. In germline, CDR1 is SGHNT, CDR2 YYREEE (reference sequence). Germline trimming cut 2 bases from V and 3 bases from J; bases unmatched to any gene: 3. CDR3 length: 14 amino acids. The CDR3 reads CASSFDRGYTEAFF. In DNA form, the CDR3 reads TGTGCCAGCAGCTTCGACAGGGGATACACTGAAGCTTTCTTT.

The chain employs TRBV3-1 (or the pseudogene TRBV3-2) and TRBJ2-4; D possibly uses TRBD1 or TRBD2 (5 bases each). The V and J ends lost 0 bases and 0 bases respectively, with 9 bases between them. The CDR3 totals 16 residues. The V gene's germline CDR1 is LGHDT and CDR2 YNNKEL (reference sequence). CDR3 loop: CASSQDSGLAKNIQYF. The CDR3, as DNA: TGTGCCAGCAGCCAAGATTCGGGGCTAGCCAAAAACATTCAGTACTTC.

CDR3 amino acids: CASSYAAGINIQYF. CDR3 nucleotide sequence: TGTGCCAGCAGCTACGCGGCGGGTATTAACATTCAGTACTTC. The chain has TRBV7-9 and TRBJ2-4, with D tentatively TRBD2 (5 bases). The germline gives CDR1 SEHNR, CDR2 FQNEAQ (reference sequence). V was pared by 4 bases and J by 7 bases, with 14 bases between. The CDR3 sequence is 14 residues long. The full variable domain, rest sourced from reference TRBV7-9 and TRBJ2-4, is DTGVSQNPRHKITKRGQNVTFRCDPISEHNRLYWYRQTLGQGPEFLTYFQNEAQLEKSRLLSDRFSAERPKGSFSTLEIQRTEQGDSAMYLCASSYAAGINIQYFGAGTRLSVL.

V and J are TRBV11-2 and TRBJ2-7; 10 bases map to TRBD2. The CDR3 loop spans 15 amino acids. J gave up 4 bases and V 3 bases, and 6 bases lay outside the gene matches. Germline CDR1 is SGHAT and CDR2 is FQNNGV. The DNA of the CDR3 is TGTGCCAGCAGCTTTCTAGCGGGAGCGGGTTACGAGCAGTACTTC. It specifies CASSFLAGAGYEQYF.

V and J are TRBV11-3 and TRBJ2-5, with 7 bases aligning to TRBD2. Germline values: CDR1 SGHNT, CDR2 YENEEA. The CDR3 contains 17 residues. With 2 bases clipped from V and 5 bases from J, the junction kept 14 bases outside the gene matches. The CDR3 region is CASSLKPRLAMRETQYF. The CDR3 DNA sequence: TGTGCCAGCAGCTTAAAACCCCGACTAGCCATGAGGGAGACCCAGTACTTC.

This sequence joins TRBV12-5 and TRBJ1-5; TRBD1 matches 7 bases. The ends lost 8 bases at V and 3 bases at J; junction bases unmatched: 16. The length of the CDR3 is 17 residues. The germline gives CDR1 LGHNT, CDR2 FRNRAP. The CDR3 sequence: CASIKPAQGPNNQPQHF. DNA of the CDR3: TGTGCTAGTATTAAACCAGCACAGGGGCCGAACAATCAGCCCCAGCATTTT.

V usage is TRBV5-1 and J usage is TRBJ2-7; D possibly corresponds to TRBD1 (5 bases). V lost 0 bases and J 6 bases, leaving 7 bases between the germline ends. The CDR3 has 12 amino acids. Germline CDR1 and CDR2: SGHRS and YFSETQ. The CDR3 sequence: CASSLEGSEQYF. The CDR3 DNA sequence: TGCGCCAGCAGCTTGGAGGGGTCCGAGCAGTACTTC.